This entry lists 8 T cell receptor beta chains sequenced from one sample in a study of control samples from healthy donors and cancer patients. Assay used: immunoSEQ multiplex PCR; TCRdb lists only in-frame clones, some missing. The sample carries tens of thousands of clones, roughly 91% recorded once. Source material: blood. All receptors come from a woman aged 60 to 75 in good health.

The chain recombines TRBV18 with TRBJ1-2; TRBD1 aligns across 8 bases. The length of the CDR3 is 14 residues. CDR1 and CDR2 from the germline V gene are KGHSH and LQKENI. Germline trimming cut 4 bases from V and 7 bases from J; bases unmatched to any gene: 8. CDR3 DNA sequence: TGTGCCAGCTCACTGGACAGGGTGGGTGCTGGCTACACCTTC. It translates to CASSLDRVGAGYTF.

The chain recombines TRBV18 with TRBJ2-1, with 11 bases aligning to TRBD2. The CDR3 consists of 16 residues. V shed 2 bases, J shed 9 bases, and the junction held 9 bases outside the gene matches. Germline-derived CDR1 and CDR2 are KGHSH and LQKENI. CDR3 nucleotide sequence: TGTGCCAGCTCACCAAATATAGCGGGAGGGCCGAGTGAGCAGTTCTTC. As protein: CASSPNIAGGPSEQFF.

This clone appeared a few times. V usage is TRBV7-9 and J usage is TRBJ2-7; the D call may be TRBD1 or TRBD2 (5 bases each). From germline, CDR1 is SEHNR and CDR2 FQNEAQ (reference sequence). The CDR3 has 14 residues. Trimming stripped 5 bases from V and 4 bases from J, with 15 bases between. CDR3 amino acids: CASSPGTFFYEQYF. In DNA form, the CDR3 reads TGTGCCAGCAGCCCCGGGACCTTCTTTTACGAGCAGTACTTC.

The V gene is TRBV11-2, the J gene TRBJ1-1; a possible D gene is TRBD1 (5 bases). The germline gives CDR1 SGHAT, CDR2 FQNNGV. This CDR3 comprises 15 residues. V was cut by 5 bases and J by 3 bases, with 16 bases left in between. This chain's CDR3 is CASSDRRRADTEAFF. Written as DNA, the CDR3 is TGTGCCAGCAGCGACAGAAGGAGGGCGGACACTGAAGCTTTCTTT.

Details on this clone: Other DNA sequences from this sample encode an identical CDR3 as well. The chain links TRBV19 to TRBJ1-5; D gene unclear. Per germline, CDR1 LNHDA and CDR2 SQIVND (reference sequence). The CDR3 runs 14 residues. The V and J ends lost 3 bases and 1 base respectively, with 7 bases between them. CDR3 sequence reads: CASSITGSNQPQHF. The CDR3 region has the DNA TGTGCCAGTAGTATCACGGGAAGCAATCAGCCCCAGCATTTT.

The chain uses TRBV11-2 and TRBJ2-7; TRBD1 matches at 7 bases. This CDR3 has 14 residues. Trimming took 4 bases from V and 3 from J; bases not matched to a gene: 6. The germline V gene has CDR1 SGHAT and CDR2 FQNNGV. The CDR3 here is CASSWVGQSYEQYF. CDR3 in DNA: TGTGCCAGCAGCTGGGTGGGACAGAGCTACGAGCAGTACTTC.

The chain links TRBV12-3 or TRBV12-4 to TRBJ1-5, with a tentative D call TRBD1 (5 bases). The CDR3 runs 13 residues. Deletions cut 5 bases from V and 5 bases from J, with 10 bases between. CDR3 in DNA: TGTGCCAGCAGTCGGGGGGGGTATCAGCCCCAGCATTTT. This encodes CASSRGGYQPQHF.

The CDR3 DNA reads as TGTGCCAGCAGTCCGGGACAGGGGATTATTGCGCCCAAAAACATTCAGTACTTC. It encodes CASSPGQGIIAPKNIQYF. The chain recombines TRBV9 with TRBJ2-4; 10 bases fit TRBD1. CDR1 is SGDLS and CDR2 is YYNGEE in the germline V gene. This CDR3 has 18 amino acids. The trim removed 5 bases at V and 2 bases at J, leaving 13 bases unmatched.